One sample yielded the 17 T cell receptor beta chains listed below, sequenced in a study of CXCR3-negative and CXCR3-positive naive CD8 T cells (dated 2019 in TCRdb). The instrument was a NextSeq 550. The Human TCR Profiling Kit (MiLaboratory) was used to make UMI-labeled 5' RACE TRB cDNA libraries. Based on TCRdb reprocessing of the reads, there is one entry per CDR3 protein sequence, and DNA is missing. This sample's table contains some 130,000 distinct CDR3 sequences. 0.45% to 0.55% of the sample goes to the ten largest clones. The sequenced sample was naive CXCR3- CD8+ T cells from blood. This specimen's cell subset or site label, per the study, means: CD45RO-CCR7+CD27+CD95- naive CD8+ T cells lacking CXCR3 (TNR3-). The receptor source for this set is a human donor in good health. Some clones in this sample may be carry-over from other donors' samples.

The chain links TRBV29-1 to TRBJ1-2; TCRdb's assignment of TRBD1 cannot be checked, as there is no DNA. The CDR3 extends over 12 amino acids. Germline CDR1 is SQVTM and CDR2 is ANQGSEA. CDR3 in amino acids: CGSGHLDYGYTF.

The CDR3 loop is CASSLWGGSSYNEQFF. The V and J genes are TRBV5-1 and TRBJ2-1; TCRdb lists TRBD1, though no DNA is available to test this call. The CDR3 has 16 residues. Germline CDR1 reads SGHRS; CDR2 reads YFSETQ.

This chain connects TRBV5-4 to TRBJ2-7; TCRdb's assignment of TRBD2 cannot be checked, as there is no DNA. There are 15 residues in the CDR3. The V gene's germline CDR1 is SGHNT and CDR2 YYREEE (reference sequence). The CDR3 here is CASSLNSGKSYEQYF.

The chain links TRBV27 to TRBJ2-7; lacking DNA, the TRBD2 call made by TCRdb goes unchecked. Germline CDR1 is MNHEY and CDR2 is SMNVEV (reference sequence). The CDR3 has 16 residues. The CDR3 spells CASSLGPGPGGYEQYF.

The chain combines TRBV5-1 with TRBJ2-3; TCRdb reports TRBD1, a call that lacks DNA to check it against. The CDR3 spans 13 residues. The V gene's germline CDR1 is SGHRS and CDR2 YFSETQ. CDR3 in amino acids: CASSPPGTDTQYF.

This chain joins TRBV2 and TRBJ1-1. The CDR3 sequence is 17 residues long. Germline V lookup: CDR1 SNHLY, CDR2 FYNNEI. This CDR3 reads CASSDYVNWAANTEAFF.

The chain joins TRBV20-1 to TRBJ2-7. The CDR3 spans 14 residues. In germline, CDR1 is DFQATT, CDR2 SNEGSKA (reference sequence). The CDR3 loop is CSAGDLLGNYEQYF.

V is TRBV20-1 and J is TRBJ2-7; TCRdb's D gene call, TRBD2, goes unchecked for lack of DNA. CDR3 size: 18 residues. Germline V CDR1 and CDR2: DFQATT, SNEGSKA (reference sequence). CDR3 residues: CSARDSGTSGSFSYEQYF.

The chain links TRBV27 to TRBJ2-2; the TCRdb D gene call, TRBD2, has no DNA to confirm it. CDR1 and CDR2 (germline): MNHEY, SMNVEV (reference sequence). The CDR3 is 14 amino acids. The CDR3 reads CASSLRGETGELFF.

The chain uses TRBV2 and TRBJ2-2; the TCRdb D gene call, TRBD1, has no DNA to confirm it. Germline V gives CDR1 SNHLY, CDR2 FYNNEI. The CDR3 runs to 15 residues. The CDR3: CASSVVRENTGELFF.

The CDR3 sequence: CASSSGTGDTGELFF. The rearrangement links TRBV7-9 to TRBJ2-2; TCRdb proposes TRBD1, but this gene call is untestable without DNA. The CDR3 contains 15 residues. Germline lookup yields CDR1 SEHNR and CDR2 FQNEAQ (reference sequence). Full variable domain (outside the CDR3, taken from reference TRBV7-9 and TRBJ2-2): DTGVSQNPRHKITKRGQNVTFRCDPISEHNRLYWYRQTLGQGPEFLTYFQNEAQLEKSRLLSDRFSAERPKGSFSTLEIQRTEQGDSAMYLCASSSGTGDTGELFFGEGSRLTVL.

The chain links TRBV4-3 to TRBJ2-1; the TCRdb D gene call, TRBD2, has no DNA to confirm it. This CDR3 comprises 15 residues. Germline assignment: CDR1 LGHNA and CDR2 YSLEER. CDR3 protein: CASSQIRGGYGEQFF.

The V and J genes are TRBV27 and TRBJ2-7; checking the TCRdb D call of TRBD2 is not possible without DNA. The CDR3 is 15 amino acids. CDR1 is MNHEY, CDR2 SMNVEV, per germline (reference sequence). CDR3 amino acids: CASSPTQGLDYEQYF.

The chain couples TRBV12-3 or TRBV12-4 to TRBJ2-1. The CDR3 consists of 13 residues. CDR3 in amino acids: CASSFNPYNEQFF.

The chain recombines TRBV29-1 with TRBJ2-1; TCRdb outputs TRBD2, but without DNA this stays unchecked. Per the germline V gene, CDR1 is SQVTM and CDR2 is ANQGSEA. CDR3 size: 15 residues. The CDR3: CSPILAGVAGNEQFF.

The chain combines TRBV29-1 with TRBJ1-2; TCRdb's assignment of TRBD1 cannot be checked, as there is no DNA. The germline CDR1 and CDR2 sequences are SQVTM and ANQGSEA. This CDR3 spans 11 amino acids. CDR3 protein: CSVRDVYGYTF.

This chain uses TRBV29-1 with TRBJ1-1. CDR1 is SQVTM, CDR2 ANQGSEA, per germline. CDR3 length: 13 residues. The CDR3 protein is CSVEDLVNTEAFF. Looking up the rest from reference TRBV29-1 and TRBJ1-1 gives the full variable domain: SAVISQKPSRDICQRGTSLTIQCQVDSQVTMMFWYRQQPGQSLTLIATANQGSEATYESGFVIDKFPISRPNLTFSTLTVSNMSPEDSSIYLCSVEDLVNTEAFFGQGTRLTVV.